This T cell receptor beta chain was captured in a study of blood T cell repertoires in COVID-19. Looking at the study overall: Italy, Spain and the United States were the sources of the convalescent and acute COVID-19 samples. PBMCs, B-cell-depleted T cells, or T cells were the source of the cDNA or gDNA that made up the material.

V dropped 0 bases and J dropped 4; count of bases not matched to a gene: 6. The V gene's germline CDR1 is SGHRS and CDR2 YFSETQ. This CDR3 has 15 amino acids. Original handling: Reference gene primer amplification yielded estimated nucleated cell counts. Generated by immunoSEQ multiplex PCR, the TCRdb table keeps only in-frame clones and is missing some. For V, J and clone size, that table is used; D and trimming come from the DNA. The sample holds approximately 170,000 clones; 82% are singletons and the top ten take over 9.5%. The chain carries TRBV5-1 and TRBJ2-5; 7 nucleotides agree with TRBD2. Sequencing used peripheral blood. The TCR was taken from a woman over 75 with active or convalescent COVID-19. The DNA of the CDR3 is TGCGCCAGCAGCTTGGGGATGGGACTATTAGAGACCCAGTACTTC. Translating gives CASSLGMGLLETQYF.